This T cell receptor (beta chain) derives from a study of neurological immune-mediated disorders. The study's findings and limits: Expansion of TCR clones was greatest in HTLV-1-associated myelopathy and smallest in multiple sclerosis, where it fell below that of healthy controls.

CDR1 is MDHEN, CDR2 SYDVKM, per germline. The CDR3 is 15 amino acids. Trimming took off 0 bases at V and 0 bases at J, with 5 bases between the two ends. This clonotype was recorded a few times. What it binds is unknown. 5'RACE employing 10-nucleotide random UMIs yielded the cDNA. From 15-18 subjects, every sequencing run obtained over 180 million TCR-beta sequences. TCRdb reprocessed the 5' RACE reads with MiXCR, giving one entry per CDR3 protein. The data contain about 16,000 distinct CDR3 sequences, less than 25% of them singletons. Input material: PBMCs. This TCR derives from a man aged 50 or older in good health. V gene TRBV28 combines with J gene TRBJ2-2, with D uncertain. The CDR3, as DNA: TGTGCCAGCAGTTTATGGGGTCCGAACACCGGGGAGCTGTTTTTT. This encodes CASSLWGPNTGELFF.